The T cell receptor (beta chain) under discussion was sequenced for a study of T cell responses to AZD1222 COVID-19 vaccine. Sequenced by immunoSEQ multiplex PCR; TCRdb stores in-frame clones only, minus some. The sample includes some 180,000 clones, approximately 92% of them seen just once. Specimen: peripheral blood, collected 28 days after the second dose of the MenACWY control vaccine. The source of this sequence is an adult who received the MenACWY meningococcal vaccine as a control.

CDR3 in DNA: TGTGCCAGCAGCTTGACAGGGCCGGAGCACGAGCAGTACTTC. Residues: CASSLTGPEHEQYF. The rearrangement joins TRBV5-5 to TRBJ2-7, with D tentatively TRBD1 (6 bases). The CDR3 is 14 amino acids. Looked up from germline, CDR1 is SGHKS and CDR2 is YYEKEE (reference sequence). V lost 1 base and J 5 bases, leaving 13 bases between the germline ends.